These 17 T cell receptor beta chains were all obtained from the same sample, sequenced in a study of chemoradiotherapy in HPV16-positive cancers. Profiling relied on immunoSEQ multiplex PCR, and the TCRdb table lists in-frame clones only, not all of them. The table lists 53,000 or so clones, about 92% of them singletons. The sequenced sample was blood, obtained from a patient who underwent chemoradiotherapy. The receptors stem from a human donor with HPV-associated anogenital cancer.

V is TRBV4-3 and J is TRBJ2-2; the match to TRBD1 covers 8 bases. This CDR3 has 17 amino acids. The V segment lost 2 bases and the J segment 4 bases; nucleotides outside the gene matches: 9. Germline CDR1 is LGHNA and CDR2 is YSLEER. The CDR3 nucleotides read TGCGCCAGCAGCCAAAACGTGGCAGGGGGCTTCACCGGGGAGCTGTTTTTT. Protein product: CASSQNVAGGFTGELFF.

This clone was observed once. The chain is built from TRBV5-1 and TRBJ2-7; TRBD2 matches 7 bases. Germline V gene lookup returns CDR1 SGHRS and CDR2 YFSETQ. After removal of 0 bases from V and 3 bases from J, the junction contained 12 bases not matched to a gene. The CDR3 has 17 amino acids. The CDR3 reads CASSLGWGSAGDYEQYF. CDR3 DNA sequence: TGCGCCAGCAGCTTGGGTTGGGGGTCGGCGGGAGACTACGAGCAGTACTTC.

The chain combines TRBV5-1 with TRBJ1-4; D is perhaps TRBD1 (5 bases). This CDR3 comprises 13 residues. Looked up from germline, CDR1 is SGHRS and CDR2 is YFSETQ. V lost 6 bases and J 7 bases, leaving 13 bases between the germline ends. The DNA of the CDR3 is TGCGCCAGCAACCCGGGACTGGGTGAAAAACTGTTTTTT. This codes for CASNPGLGEKLFF.

J is TRBJ2-7 and V is TRBV20-1; D might be TRBD1 (5 bases). Germline assignment: CDR1 DFQATT and CDR2 SNEGSKA (reference sequence). Trimming left V 6 bases short and J 7 bases short, with 13 bases between. The length of the CDR3 is 11 residues. Here the CDR3 reads CSAPSKGEQYF. In nucleotides, the CDR3 is TGCAGTGCCCCATCCAAGGGGGAGCAGTACTTC.

This chain links TRBV6-5 with TRBJ2-3; no definite D call. CDR1 MNHEY and CDR2 SVGAGI come from the germline V gene. The CDR3 totals 15 residues. Deletions cut 7 bases from V and 5 bases from J, with 19 bases between. CDR3 sequence reads: CASTRTLRGGDTQYF. DNA for the CDR3: TGTGCCAGCACCAGGACCCTTAGAGGTGGAGATACGCAGTATTTT.

This clone was picked up one time. This chain joins TRBV18 and TRBJ1-4; TRBD1 is a possible D gene (5 bases). CDR3 length: 13 amino acids. Per the germline V gene, CDR1 is KGHSH and CDR2 is LQKENI. V dropped 6 bases and J dropped 7 bases, with 12 bases sitting between them. For the CDR3, the DNA is TGTGCCAGCTCCGACAGTACGTTTGAAAAACTGTTTTTT. It translates to CASSDSTFEKLFF.

The chain recombines TRBV27 with TRBJ2-3, with TRBD2 matching over 10 bases. The V and J ends lost 0 bases and 2 bases, in that order; junction bases with no gene match: 2. The germline V gene encodes CDR1 MNHEY and CDR2 SMNVEV (reference sequence). This CDR3 has 16 residues. The CDR3 spells CASSLSLAGVTDTQYF. The CDR3 DNA is TGTGCCAGCAGTTTATCCCTAGCGGGGGTCACAGATACGCAGTATTTT.

This clone was observed a single time. This rearrangement joins TRBV5-1 to TRBJ2-5; no clear D gene. The V end was cut by 5 bases, the J end by 5 bases, with 10 bases between. Per the germline V gene, CDR1 is SGHRS and CDR2 is YFSETQ. This CDR3 has 12 residues. The CDR3 nucleotides read TGCGCCAGCAGGAGACTGGATGAGACCCAGTACTTC. It encodes CASRRLDETQYF.

The rearrangement links TRBV6-4 to TRBJ2-1, with D possibly being TRBD2 (6 bases). The CDR3 consists of 14 residues. Germline V gene lookup returns CDR1 MRHNA and CDR2 SNTAGT. V was trimmed by 0 bases and J by 8 bases, leaving 11 bases between them. The CDR3 bases are TGTGCCAGCAGTGACTCGGGGGGACTGGATGAGCAGTTCTTC. Its translation is CASSDSGGLDEQFF.

The CDR3: CASSPRDLYTGELFF. The CDR3 DNA reads TGTGCCAGCAGCCCCCGGGACCTCTACACCGGGGAGCTGTTTTTT. The rearrangement joins TRBV7-3 to TRBJ2-2, with D possibly called TRBD1 or TRBD2 (5 bases each). CDR3 length: 15 amino acids. CDR1 and CDR2 from the germline V gene are SGHTA and FQGTGA. Trimming cost V 5 bases and J 3 bases, with 13 bases left between them. Variable domain in full (rest from reference TRBV7-3 and TRBJ2-2): GAGVSQTPSNKVTEKGKYVELRCDPISGHTALYWYRQSLGQGPEFLIYFQGTGAADDSGLPNDRFFAVRPEGSVSTLKIQRTERGDSAVYLCASSPRDLYTGELFFGEGSRLTVL.

The J gene is TRBJ2-2, the V gene TRBV19; D may be TRBD2 (6 bases). Germline V gene sequence: CDR1 LNHDA, CDR2 SQIVND (reference sequence). The V end lost 5 bases, the J end lost 4 bases, and 17 bases lay between the germline ends. The CDR3 spans 16 residues. CDR3 sequence: CASSASGVSGTGELFF. CDR3 DNA sequence: TGTGCCAGTAGTGCCTCGGGAGTTAGCGGCACCGGGGAGCTGTTTTTT.

The chain is built from TRBV29-1 and TRBJ1-1; 9 bases agree with TRBD1. Trimming removed 6 bases from V and 1 base from J; junction bases left unmatched: 0. From germline, CDR1 is SQVTM and CDR2 ANQGSEA. The CDR3 totals 12 residues. For the CDR3, the DNA is TGCAGCGTGGGACAGGGGAACACTGAAGCTTTCTTT. It is translated as CSVGQGNTEAFF.

In DNA form, the CDR3 reads TGTGCCTGGACCCCGGGCTACGAGCAGTACTTC. Its protein is CAWTPGYEQYF. The chain uses TRBV30 and TRBJ2-7; D gene unclear. CDR1 is GTSNPN and CDR2 is SVGIG in the germline V gene (reference sequence). The V end was cut by 4 bases, the J end by 3 bases, with 7 bases between. The CDR3 is 11 amino acids.

This chain uses TRBV27 with TRBJ1-2; 9 bases fit TRBD1. This CDR3 is 16 amino acids long. J lost 3 bases, V lost 4 bases, and 9 bases had no gene match. Germline CDR1 MNHEY, CDR2 SMNVEV (reference sequence). The CDR3 loop reads CASSSQRTGEDYGYTF. The CDR3 coding sequence is TGTGCCAGCAGTTCCCAAAGGACAGGGGAAGACTATGGCTACACCTTC.

This chain uses TRBV4-3 with TRBJ1-2, with 7 bases lining up with TRBD1. The V segment lost 0 bases and the J segment 8 bases; nucleotides outside the gene matches: 18. This CDR3 spans 18 amino acids. Germline CDR1 LGHNA, CDR2 YSLEER. This CDR3 reads CASSQDLGGEMKYKGYTF. The CDR3 DNA follows: TGCGCCAGCAGCCAAGATCTAGGGGGCGAAATGAAATATAAGGGCTACACCTTC.

The genes are TRBV2 and TRBJ2-3; TRBD2 aligns across 14 bases. Trimming at V came to 6 bases and at J to 4 bases, leaving 6 bases not matched to a gene. The CDR3 is 16 amino acids. In germline, CDR1 is SNHLY, CDR2 FYNNEI. As DNA, the CDR3 is TGTGCCAGCAGGCCGGGACTAGCGGGAGAGGCAGATACGCAGTATTTT. Protein product: CASRPGLAGEADTQYF.

This clone was detected once. The chain has TRBV30 and TRBJ2-7; 7 nucleotides align to TRBD1. Trimming took 2 bases from V and 3 from J; bases not matched to a gene: 7. This CDR3 has 14 amino acids. Germline CDR1 and CDR2: GTSNPN and SVGIG (reference sequence). The CDR3 loop is CAWSRGLIGYEQYF. Written as DNA, the CDR3 is TGTGCCTGGAGTAGGGGGCTAATAGGCTACGAGCAGTACTTC.